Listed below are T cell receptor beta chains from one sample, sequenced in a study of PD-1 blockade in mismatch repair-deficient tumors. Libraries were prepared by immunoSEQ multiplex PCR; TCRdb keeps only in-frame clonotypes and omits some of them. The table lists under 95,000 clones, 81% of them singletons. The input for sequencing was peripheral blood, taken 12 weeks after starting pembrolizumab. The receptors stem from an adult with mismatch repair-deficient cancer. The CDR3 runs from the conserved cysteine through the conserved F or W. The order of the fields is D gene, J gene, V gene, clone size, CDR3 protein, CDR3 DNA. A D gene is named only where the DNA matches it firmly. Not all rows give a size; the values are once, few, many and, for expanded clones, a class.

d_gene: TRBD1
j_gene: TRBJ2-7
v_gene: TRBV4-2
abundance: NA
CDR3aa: CASSQGDRGARYEQYF
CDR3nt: TGTGCCAGCAGCCAAGGGGACAGGGGCGCTCGCTACGAGCAGTACTTC

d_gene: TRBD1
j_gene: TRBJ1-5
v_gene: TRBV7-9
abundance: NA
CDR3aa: CASSPTGGPNSNQPQHF
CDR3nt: TGTGCCAGCAGCCCGACAGGGGGCCCAAATAGCAATCAGCCCCAGCATTTT

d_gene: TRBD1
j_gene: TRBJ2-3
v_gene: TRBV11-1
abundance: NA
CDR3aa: CASSLIGTVTDTQYF
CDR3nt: TGTGCCAGCAGCTTGATCGGGACAGTCACAGATACGCAGTATTTT

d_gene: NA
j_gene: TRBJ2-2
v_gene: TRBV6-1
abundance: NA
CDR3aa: CASNLYSTGELFF
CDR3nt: TGTGCCAGCAACCTCTACAGTACCGGGGAGCTGTTTTTT

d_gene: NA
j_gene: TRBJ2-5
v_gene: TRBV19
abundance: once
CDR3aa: CASSPGDYYETQYF
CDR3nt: TGTGCCAGTAGCCCCGGGGATTACTATGAGACCCAGTACTTC

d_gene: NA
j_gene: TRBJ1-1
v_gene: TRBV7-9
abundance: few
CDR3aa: CASSARQRNTEAFF
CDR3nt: TGTGCCAGCAGCGCTAGACAGAGGAACACTGAAGCTTTCTTT

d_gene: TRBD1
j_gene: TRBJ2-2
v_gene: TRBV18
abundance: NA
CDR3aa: CASSPPTGVDTGELFF
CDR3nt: TGTGCCAGCTCACCACCGACAGGGGTTGACACCGGGGAGCTGTTTTTT

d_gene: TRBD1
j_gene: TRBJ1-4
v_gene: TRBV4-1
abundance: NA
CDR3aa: CASSPTGTGSEKLFF
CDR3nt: TGCGCCAGCAGCCCGACCGGGACAGGGAGTGAAAAACTGTTTTTT

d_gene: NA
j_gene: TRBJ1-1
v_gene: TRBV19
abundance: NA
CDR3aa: CASKMADSMNTEAFF
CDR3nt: TGTGCCAGTAAGATGGCTGATTCTATGAACACTGAAGCTTTCTTT

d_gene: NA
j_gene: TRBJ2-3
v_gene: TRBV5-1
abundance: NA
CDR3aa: CASSLGAYTDTQYF
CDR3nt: TGCGCCAGCAGCTTGGGGGCATACACAGATACGCAGTATTTT

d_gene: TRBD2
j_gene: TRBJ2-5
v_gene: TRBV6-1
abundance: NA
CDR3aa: CASSEAISGGQETQYF
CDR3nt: TGTGCCAGCAGTGAAGCCATTAGCGGGGGACAAGAGACCCAGTACTTC

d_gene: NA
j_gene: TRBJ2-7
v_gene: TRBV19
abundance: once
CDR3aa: CASSPRRGVGAEQYF
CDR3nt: TGTGCCAGTAGTCCTCGACGGGGGGTGGGGGCGGAGCAGTACTTC

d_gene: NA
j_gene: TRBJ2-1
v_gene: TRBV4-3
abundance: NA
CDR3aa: CASSQVIGGRGQFF
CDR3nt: TGCGCCAGCAGCCAAGTCATTGGGGGCCGCGGGCAGTTCTTC

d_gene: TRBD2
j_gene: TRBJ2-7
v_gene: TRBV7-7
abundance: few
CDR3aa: CASSQSGRAYEQYF
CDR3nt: TGTGCTAGCAGCCAGAGCGGGAGGGCTTACGAGCAGTACTTC

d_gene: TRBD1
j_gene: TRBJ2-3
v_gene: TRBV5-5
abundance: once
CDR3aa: CASSGTGLGTDTQYF
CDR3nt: TGTGCCAGCAGCGGGACAGGGTTGGGCACAGATACGCAGTATTTT

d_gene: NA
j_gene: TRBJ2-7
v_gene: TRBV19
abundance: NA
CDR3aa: CASSTTGRSEQYF
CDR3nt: TGTGCCAGTAGTACAACGGGACGCTCCGAGCAGTACTTC

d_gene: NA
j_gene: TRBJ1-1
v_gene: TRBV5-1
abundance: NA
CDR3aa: CASSFQGTEAFF
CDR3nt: TGCGCCAGCAGCTTTCAAGGCACTGAAGCTTTCTTT

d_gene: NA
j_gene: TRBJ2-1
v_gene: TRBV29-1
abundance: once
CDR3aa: CSVESNEQFF
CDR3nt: TGCAGCGTTGAGTCCAATGAGCAGTTCTTC

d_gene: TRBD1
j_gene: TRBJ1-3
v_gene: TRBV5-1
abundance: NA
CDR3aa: CASSFVAASGQGGGNTIYF
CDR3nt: TGCGCCAGCAGCTTCGTCGCCGCATCGGGACAGGGGGGAGGAAACACCATATATTTT

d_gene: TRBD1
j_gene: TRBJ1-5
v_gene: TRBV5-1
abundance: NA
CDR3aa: CASSPKSGGSQPQHF
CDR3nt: TGCGCCAGCAGCCCCAAATCAGGGGGCAGTCAGCCCCAGCATTTT

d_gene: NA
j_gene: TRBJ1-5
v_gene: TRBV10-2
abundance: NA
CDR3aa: CASRQGGNNQPQHF
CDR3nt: TGCGCCAGCAGACAAGGGGGGAACAATCAGCCCCAGCATTTT

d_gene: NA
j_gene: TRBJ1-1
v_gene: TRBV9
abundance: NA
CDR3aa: CASSVLQYTEAFF
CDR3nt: TGTGCCAGCAGCGTACTACAGTACACTGAAGCTTTCTTT

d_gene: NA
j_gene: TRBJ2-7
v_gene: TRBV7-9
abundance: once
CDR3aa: CASSQGGQGSYEQYF
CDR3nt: TGTGCCAGCAGCCAAGGGGGGCAGGGCAGCTACGAGCAGTACTTC

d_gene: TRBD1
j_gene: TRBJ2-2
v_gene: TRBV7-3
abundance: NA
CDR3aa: CASSIVRDRNTGELFF
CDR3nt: TGTGCCAGCAGCATCGTTCGGGACAGGAACACCGGGGAGCTGTTTTTT

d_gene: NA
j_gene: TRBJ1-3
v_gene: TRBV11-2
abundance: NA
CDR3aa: CASSSYTGSGNTIYF
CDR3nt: TGTGCCAGCAGCTCATACACAGGGAGCGGAAACACCATATATTTT

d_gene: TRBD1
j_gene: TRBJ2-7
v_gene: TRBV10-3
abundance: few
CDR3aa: CAISGGDRFAYEQYF
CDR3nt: TGTGCCATCAGTGGAGGGGACAGGTTTGCCTACGAGCAGTACTTC

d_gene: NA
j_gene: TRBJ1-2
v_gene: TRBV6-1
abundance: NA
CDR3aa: CASSRYDGYTF
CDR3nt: TGTGCCAGCTCCCGGTACGATGGCTACACCTTC

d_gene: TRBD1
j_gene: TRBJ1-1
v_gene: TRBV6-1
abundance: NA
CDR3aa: CASSGRTGVTEAFF
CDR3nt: TGTGCCAGCAGTGGCCGGACAGGGGTCACTGAAGCTTTCTTT

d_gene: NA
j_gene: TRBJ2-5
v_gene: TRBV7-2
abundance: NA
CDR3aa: CASSSGRNTLHF
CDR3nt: TGTGCCAGCAGCTCGGGACGGAATACCTTACACTTC

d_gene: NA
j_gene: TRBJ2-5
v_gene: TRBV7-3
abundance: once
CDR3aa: CASSFLGGQGETQYF
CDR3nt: TGTGCCAGCAGCTTTTTGGGGGGGCAAGGAGAGACCCAGTACTTC

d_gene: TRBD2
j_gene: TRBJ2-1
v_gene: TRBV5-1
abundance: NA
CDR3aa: CASSLATSDGNEQFF
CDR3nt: TGCGCCAGCAGCTTGGCCACTAGCGATGGCAATGAGCAGTTCTTC

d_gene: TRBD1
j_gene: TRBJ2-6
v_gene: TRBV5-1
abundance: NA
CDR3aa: CASRVAGGLKLSGANVLTF
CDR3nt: TGCGCCAGCAGGGTGGCAGGGGGCCTGAAACTCTCTGGGGCCAACGTCCTGACTTTC

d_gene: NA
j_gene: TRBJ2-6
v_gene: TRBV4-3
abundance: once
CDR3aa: CASSQGGAGEPGANVLTF
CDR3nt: TGCGCCAGCAGCCAGGGGGGGGCAGGTGAGCCCGGGGCCAACGTCCTGACTTTC

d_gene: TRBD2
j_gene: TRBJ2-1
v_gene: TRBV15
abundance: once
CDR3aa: CATSRDTGTSGSTQFF
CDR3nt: TGTGCCACCAGCAGAGATACCGGGACTAGCGGGAGCACGCAGTTCTTC

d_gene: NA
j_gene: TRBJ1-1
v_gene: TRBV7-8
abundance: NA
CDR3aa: CASSGREGTEAFF
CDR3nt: TGTGCCAGCAGCGGCAGGGAGGGCACTGAAGCTTTCTTT

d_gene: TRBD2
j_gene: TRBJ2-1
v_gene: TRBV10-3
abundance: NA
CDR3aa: CAISDPTSGSKGNEQFF
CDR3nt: TGTGCCATCAGTGACCCTACTAGCGGGAGCAAAGGCAATGAGCAGTTCTTC

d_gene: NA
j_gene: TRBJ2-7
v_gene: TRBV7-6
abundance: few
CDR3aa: CASSFDMASDEQYF
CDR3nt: TGTGCCAGCAGCTTCGACATGGCTAGCGACGAGCAGTACTTC

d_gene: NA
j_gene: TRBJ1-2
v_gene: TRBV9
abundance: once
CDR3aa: CASRQGYGYTF
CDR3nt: TGTGCCAGCAGACAGGGCTATGGCTACACCTTC

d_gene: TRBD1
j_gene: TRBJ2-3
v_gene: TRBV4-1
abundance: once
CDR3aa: CASSLRQGSTDTQYF
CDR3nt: TGCGCCAGCAGCCTACGACAGGGGAGCACAGATACGCAGTATTTT

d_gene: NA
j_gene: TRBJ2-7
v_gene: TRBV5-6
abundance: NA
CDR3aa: CASSLARVYEQYF
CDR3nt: TGTGCCAGCAGCTTGGCCAGGGTCTACGAGCAGTACTTC

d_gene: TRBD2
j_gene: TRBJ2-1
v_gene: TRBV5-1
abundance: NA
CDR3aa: CASSFKRENNEQFF
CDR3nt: TGCGCCAGCAGCTTTAAGCGGGAAAACAATGAGCAGTTCTTC